Presented here are 18 T cell receptor beta chains from one specimen sequenced in a study of T cell responses to AZD1222 COVID-19 vaccine. This table comes from immunoSEQ multiplex PCR, and its TCRdb copy is limited to in-frame clones, with some not included. Of around 120,000 clones in the sample, roughly 88% are singletons; the top ten hold under 2%. The sequenced sample was peripheral blood, obtained on day 0 of AZD1222 vaccination. These receptors all stem from an adult in good health.

The rearrangement uses TRBV5-4 and TRBJ2-3; the D gene is possibly TRBD1 (5 bases). The V end was cut by 1 base, the J end by 0 bases, with 18 bases between. The CDR3 covers 18 residues. CDR1 is SGHNT, CDR2 YYREEE, per germline (reference sequence). The CDR3 DNA reads TGTGCCAGCAGCTTGAGGGCTAGAAGGGGTCCTAGCACAGATACGCAGTATTTT. Translating gives CASSLRARRGPSTDTQYF. The entire variable domain, with the rest obtained from reference TRBV5-4 and TRBJ2-3, is as follows: ETGVTQSPTHLIKTRGQQVTLRCSSQSGHNTVSWYQQALGQGPQFIFQYYREEENGRGNFPPRFSGLQFPNYSSELNVNALELDDSALYLCASSLRARRGPSTDTQYFGPGTRLTVL.

This chain connects TRBV9 to TRBJ2-2; the match to TRBD2 covers 10 bases. Germline-derived CDR1 and CDR2 are SGDLS and YYNGEE. The CDR3 is made up of 18 amino acids. V dropped 0 bases and J dropped 1; count of bases not matched to a gene: 6. CDR3 sequence (DNA): TGTGCCAGCAGCGTAGCCCTAGCGGGGGAACTGAACACCGGGGAGCTGTTTTTT. Translation: CASSVALAGELNTGELFF.

The rearrangement links TRBV4-2 to TRBJ2-1; 12 positions agree with TRBD2. Germline V gene data show CDR1 as LGHNA and CDR2 as YNFKEQ. This CDR3 is built from 16 residues. J lost 7 bases, V lost 3 bases, and 7 bases had no gene match. The CDR3 region is CASSQASGRARNEQFF. CDR3 sequence (DNA): TGTGCCAGCAGCCAGGCTAGCGGGAGGGCCCGGAATGAGCAGTTCTTC.

The J gene is TRBJ2-3, the V gene TRBV4-1; no reliable D call. Per germline, CDR1 MGHRA and CDR2 YSYEKL. This CDR3 contains 16 residues. Trimming stripped 4 bases from V and 0 bases from J, with 14 bases between. CDR3 region: CASSLYPRTSTDTQYF. In DNA, the CDR3 is TGCGCCAGCAGCCTCTATCCTAGAACTAGCACAGATACGCAGTATTTT.

The rearrangement uses TRBV18 and TRBJ1-1; D might be TRBD1 (5 bases). The CDR3 has 12 residues. The V end was cut by 9 bases, the J end by 1 base, with 9 bases between. From germline, CDR1 is KGHSH and CDR2 LQKENI. Here the CDR3 reads CASFRENTEAFF. CDR3 sequence (DNA): TGTGCCAGTTTCAGGGAGAACACTGAAGCTTTCTTT.

This clone has just one count. This rearrangement joins TRBV24-1 to TRBJ2-3; TRBD1 aligns across 9 bases. CDR1 and CDR2 (germline): KGHDR, SFDVKD. With 1 base clipped from V and 3 bases from J, the junction kept 10 bases outside the gene matches. The CDR3 contains 18 residues. This chain's CDR3 is CATSDFDPGQGKTDTQYF. The CDR3 nucleotides read TGTGCCACCAGTGATTTTGACCCGGGACAGGGAAAGACAGATACGCAGTATTTT.

This clone was recorded once. The V call is TRBV30, the J call TRBJ1-2; TRBD1 is a possible D gene (5 bases). Per the germline V gene, CDR1 is GTSNPN and CDR2 is SVGIG (reference sequence). V lost 2 bases to trimming and J lost 11 bases, with 18 bases between them. The CDR3 has 13 residues. CDR3 amino acids: CAWSKGRDLDYTF. The CDR3 DNA is TGTGCCTGGAGTAAGGGACGGGACCTCGATTACACCTTC.

The chain employs TRBV4-3 and TRBJ1-4; D remains unclear. Germline V CDR1 and CDR2: LGHNA, YSLEER. The V end lost 0 bases, the J end lost 0 bases, and 8 bases lay between the germline ends. The CDR3 covers 16 residues. The CDR3 loop reads CASSQDPSPTNEKLFF. CDR3 sequence (DNA): TGCGCCAGCAGCCAAGATCCCAGCCCAACTAATGAAAAACTGTTTTTT.

This chain uses TRBV5-5 with TRBJ2-3, with D possibly TRBD1 on 6 matching bases. The length of the CDR3 is 16 residues. The germline gives CDR1 SGHKS, CDR2 YYEKEE (reference sequence). V shed 4 bases and J shed 2 bases, with 17 bases lying between them. CDR3 residues: CASSRPWAGATDTQYF. The CDR3 nucleotides read TGTGCCAGCAGCCGCCCGTGGGCAGGGGCCACAGATACGCAGTATTTT. The variable domain in full, completed from reference TRBV5-5 and TRBJ2-3, reads DAGVTQSPTHLIKTRGQQVTLRCSPISGHKSVSWYQQVLGQGPQFIFQYYEKEERGRGNFPDRFSARQFPNYSSELNVNALLLGDSALYLCASSRPWAGATDTQYFGPGTRLTVL.

Notes on this clone: Other DNA sequences in this sample translate to the same CDR3. The V call is TRBV6-5, the J call TRBJ2-7, with D maybe TRBD1 (6 bases). Trimming pared 8 bases from V and 2 bases from J, leaving 10 bases between. The CDR3 consists of 12 residues. Germline CDR1 MNHEY, CDR2 SVGAGI. The DNA of the CDR3 is TGTGCCAGCGGGCAGGGGCCCTACGAGCAGTACTTC. It encodes CASGQGPYEQYF.

This clone appeared a single time. The chain couples TRBV2 to TRBJ1-2; D is ambiguous. Trimming took off 5 bases at V and 4 bases at J, with 14 bases between the two ends. The CDR3 length is 14 residues. The germline V gene encodes CDR1 SNHLY and CDR2 FYNNEI. CDR3 residues: CASSLERIRYGYTF. DNA of the CDR3: TGTGCCAGCAGTCTAGAGCGAATCCGCTATGGCTACACCTTC.

CDR3 sequence: CASSQFPPGRKSSPLHF. In DNA, the CDR3 is TGCGCCAGCAGCCAATTTCCCCCGGGCAGGAAGAGTTCACCCCTCCACTTT. V usage is TRBV4-1 and J usage is TRBJ1-6; D not resolved. Germline CDR1 reads MGHRA; CDR2 reads YSYEKL. The CDR3 runs 17 residues. V gave up 2 bases and J gave up 9 bases, with 20 bases separating them.

The chain carries TRBV7-9 and TRBJ2-1; perhaps TRBD1 as D (6 bases). CDR3 size: 18 residues. The ends were cut back, 4 bases at V and 5 bases at J, with 24 bases in the middle. CDR1 SEHNR and CDR2 FQNEAQ come from the germline V gene (reference sequence). As DNA, the CDR3 is TGTGCCAGCAGCTCGACGCGAACCGGGACAACTACCCACAATGAGCAGTTCTTC. Protein product: CASSSTRTGTTTHNEQFF.

The gene calls are TRBV7-8 and TRBJ2-6; D possibly uses TRBD1 or TRBD2 (5 bases each). V was clipped by 5 bases and J by 4 bases, with 12 bases between them. The CDR3 is 15 residues long. The germline CDR1 and CDR2 sequences are SGHVS and FQNEAQ. The CDR3 region is CASSLGVAGANVLTF. The CDR3 DNA follows: TGTGCCAGCAGCCTGGGGGTAGCCGGGGCCAACGTCCTGACTTTC.

This clone occurred once. This chain links TRBV27 with TRBJ2-3; D may correspond to TRBD1 or TRBD2 (6 bases each). CDR3 size: 16 residues. Germline V gene lookup returns CDR1 MNHEY and CDR2 SMNVEV (reference sequence). Trimming removed 6 bases from V and 4 bases from J, with 20 bases in between. DNA for the CDR3: TGTGCCAGCAGATTCTTGAGGGGGGAGGTCTCAGATACGCAGTATTTT. Its translation is CASRFLRGEVSDTQYF.

This clone was counted once. This chain uses TRBV3-1 (or the pseudogene TRBV3-2) with TRBJ2-1, with 8 bases lining up with TRBD1. The V gene's germline CDR1 is LGHDT and CDR2 YNNKEL (reference sequence). V shed 5 bases, J shed 6 bases, and the junction held 9 bases outside the gene matches. The length of the CDR3 is 15 residues. This CDR3 reads CASSGQGRAFNEQFF. As DNA, the CDR3 is TGTGCCAGCAGCGGACAGGGTAGGGCGTTCAATGAGCAGTTCTTC.

The chain uses TRBV6-2 or TRBV6-3 and TRBJ1-2; no firm D call. V lost 0 bases to trimming and J lost 4 bases, with 12 bases between them. The CDR3 spans 15 residues. Germline loops: CDR1 MNHEY, CDR2 SVGEGT. The CDR3 protein is CASSYSPETIYGYTF. CDR3 coding DNA: TGTGCCAGCAGTTACTCACCCGAGACGATCTATGGCTACACCTTC.

Regarding this clone: The sample contains more than one DNA sequence encoding this CDR3. The chain employs TRBV6-2 or TRBV6-3 and TRBJ1-5; no clear D gene. Deletions cut 2 bases from V and 1 base from J, with 6 bases between. Germline V gives CDR1 MNHEY, CDR2 SVGEGT. This CDR3 region has 14 residues. The CDR3 DNA sequence: TGTGCCAGCAGTTACGGCGGAAGCAATCAGCCCCAGCATTTT. Translating gives CASSYGGSNQPQHF.